Below are 15 T cell receptor beta chains sequenced from a single sample in a study of beta chain features in type 1 diabetes. The isolated RNA, all of it, was reverse transcribed, so expressed TCRB transcripts were what got sequenced. Clones were read by immunoSEQ multiplex PCR, and TCRdb kept only the in-frame ones, dropping some. The table records some 150,000 clones, 40% to 60% of them present only once. Sequencing was done on a sample of Tregs from blood. The source is a man aged 18 to 30 in good health.

The chain recombines TRBV5-1 with TRBJ2-6, with D perhaps TRBD2 (5 bases). The germline V gene encodes CDR1 SGHRS and CDR2 YFSETQ. The CDR3 has 14 amino acids. The V gene lost 7 bases and the J gene lost 4 bases, with 12 bases spanning the gap. CDR3 nucleotide sequence: TGCGCCAGCCGTCCCGGGGTCGGGGCCAACGTCCTGACTTTC. Translation: CASRPGVGANVLTF.

V and J are TRBV9 and TRBJ2-1; 7 bases line up with TRBD2. Trimming removed 0 bases from V and 5 bases from J; junction bases left unmatched: 5. Per the germline V gene, CDR1 is SGDLS and CDR2 is YYNGEE. The CDR3 has 15 residues. DNA of the CDR3: TGTGCCAGCAGCGTAGCAAGCGGGGCCCACAATGAGCAGTTCTTC. As protein: CASSVASGAHNEQFF.

This sequence joins TRBV5-4 and TRBJ2-5, with 11 bases matching TRBD2. Germline lookup yields CDR1 SGHNT and CDR2 YYREEE (reference sequence). The CDR3 loop spans 18 amino acids. V trimming: 1 base; J trimming: 1 base; junction bases outside the gene matches: 9. The DNA for the CDR3 is TGTGCCAGCAGCTTGCGAGCTAGCGGGGGGCCTTCCCAAGAGACCCAGTACTTC. It translates to CASSLRASGGPSQETQYF. Using reference TRBV5-4 and TRBJ2-5 for the parts outside the CDR3, the full variable domain is ETGVTQSPTHLIKTRGQQVTLRCSSQSGHNTVSWYQQALGQGPQFIFQYYREEENGRGNFPPRFSGLQFPNYSSELNVNALELDDSALYLCASSLRASGGPSQETQYFGPGTRLLVL.

This clone appeared once. This chain uses TRBV5-1 with TRBJ2-5; maybe TRBD1 (9 bases). Per the germline V gene, CDR1 is SGHRS and CDR2 is YFSETQ. The length of the CDR3 is 16 residues. V was cut by 4 bases and J by 1 base, with 17 bases left in between. CDR3 coding DNA: TGCGCCAGCAGCCCGGGAGGGACAGGGATCCAAGAGACCCAGTACTTC. This codes for CASSPGGTGIQETQYF.

This chain uses TRBV10-3 with TRBJ1-2; possible D gene TRBD1, 6 bases. The CDR3 totals 15 residues. V lost 4 bases to trimming and J lost 4 bases, with 16 bases between them. The germline CDR1 and CDR2 sequences are ENHRY and SYGVKD. Here the CDR3 DNA reads TGTGCCATCAGTGTATCTGGGGGCCTCTTCTATGGCTACACCTTC. It codes for CAISVSGGLFYGYTF.

As regards this clone: The same CDR3 can be traced to other DNA sequences in this sample. This rearrangement joins TRBV5-1 to TRBJ2-7; TRBD1 matches at 10 bases. V lost 1 base, J lost 2 bases, and 3 bases stayed unmatched. The CDR3 has 15 amino acids. Germline CDR1 is SGHRS and CDR2 is YFSETQ. The CDR3 here is CASSLRTGGPYEQYF. CDR3 in DNA: TGCGCCAGCAGCTTGCGGACAGGGGGTCCCTACGAGCAGTACTTC.

The V gene is TRBV28, the J gene TRBJ1-4; D is unresolved. The germline CDR1 and CDR2 sequences are MDHEN and SYDVKM. V was cut by 9 bases and J by 4 bases, with 9 bases left in between. The CDR3 is made up of 12 amino acids. CDR3 in DNA: TGTGCCAGTTTCTCCGGTAATGAAAAACTGTTTTTT. It yields the protein CASFSGNEKLFF.

Comments on this clone: The germline gene is not matched at one end of the junction; a read error may be the cause. The chain has TRBV6-6 and TRBJ2-7; perhaps TRBD1 as D (6 bases). Germline-derived CDR1 and CDR2 are MNHNY and SVGAGI (reference sequence). CDR3 length: 13 amino acids. The CDR3 nucleotides are TGTGCCGGCAGCCGTGGACAGTCCTACGAGCAGTACTTC. It specifies CAGSRGQSYEQYF.

The chain has TRBV7-6 and TRBJ2-5, with D perhaps TRBD1 (6 bases). CDR3 size: 16 residues. The V and J ends lost 5 bases and 4 bases respectively, with 20 bases between them. The germline V gene encodes CDR1 SGHVS and CDR2 FNYEAQ. The CDR3 region has the DNA TGTGCCAGCAGCAACCAACCGGGACACCTGACAGAGACCCAGTACTTC. Translated: CASSNQPGHLTETQYF.

The rearrangement links TRBV2 to TRBJ2-7; maybe TRBD1 (6 bases). The CDR3 runs to 14 residues. Germline lookup yields CDR1 SNHLY and CDR2 FYNNEI. The germline V and J ends were trimmed by 6 bases and 3 bases, with 15 bases remaining between them. The CDR3 spells CASRATTGSYEQYF. The CDR3 DNA sequence: TGTGCCAGCAGAGCGACGACAGGTAGCTACGAGCAGTACTTC.

This clone was detected a few times. This chain links TRBV7-9 with TRBJ2-1; D is possibly TRBD2 (6 bases). V dropped 0 bases and J dropped 6 bases, with 18 bases sitting between them. The CDR3 consists of 17 residues. From germline, CDR1 is SEHNR and CDR2 FQNEAQ (reference sequence). The CDR3 loop is CASSLAFASGRVNEQFF. CDR3 DNA: TGTGCCAGCAGCTTAGCGTTTGCCAGCGGGCGGGTCAATGAGCAGTTCTTC.

This chain links TRBV7-2 with TRBJ1-1; 9 bases are a match to TRBD1. From germline, CDR1 is SGHTA and CDR2 FQGNSA. The CDR3 consists of 13 residues. V lost 5 bases, J lost 11 bases, and 9 bases stayed unmatched. The CDR3 DNA reads as TGTGCCAGCAGCGTCACAGGGGGCGTTATCGCTTTCTTT. Translation gives CASSVTGGVIAFF.

The V gene is TRBV27, the J gene TRBJ2-7, with 8 bases fitting TRBD1. Per the germline V gene, CDR1 is MNHEY and CDR2 is SMNVEV (reference sequence). Trimming at V came to 5 bases and at J to 7 bases, leaving 10 bases not matched to a gene. The CDR3 has 14 residues. In nucleotides, the CDR3 is TGTGCCAGCAGTGGACCGGACAGGGCAAGGGAGCAGTACTTC. This translates into CASSGPDRAREQYF.

This chain links TRBV13 with TRBJ2-7, with TRBD1 matching 8 bases. The V segment lost 4 bases and the J segment 3 bases; nucleotides outside the gene matches: 5. This CDR3 has 14 amino acids. CDR1 and CDR2 (germline): PRHDT, FYEKMQ (reference sequence). The CDR3 region has the DNA TGTGCCAGCAGCTCCCGGGACAGGTACTACGAGCAGTACTTC. Protein: CASSSRDRYYEQYF.

The DNA of the CDR3 is TGTGCCAGCAGTGAATTTGGCGGTGGCGCAGATACGCAGTATTTT. Amino acids: CASSEFGGGADTQYF. The rearrangement joins TRBV25-1 to TRBJ2-3; D not resolved. The V gene's germline CDR1 is MGHDK and CDR2 SYGVNS. The CDR3 covers 15 residues. Between the trimmed V and J ends, which lost 1 base and 4 bases, there was a span of 12 bases.